What follows is one TCR beta chain and its context. Sequenced by immunoSEQ multiplex PCR; TCRdb stores in-frame clones only, minus some. The sample lists approximately 510,000 clones, 75% to 85% occurring once. The data belong to a study of shared clonotypes between healthy human individuals. Germline V lookup: CDR1 SGHNT, CDR2 YYREEE (reference sequence). The CDR3 covers 16 residues. The V and J ends lost 0 bases and 1 base respectively, with 11 bases between them. The genes are TRBV5-4 and TRBJ2-1; D might be TRBD2 (5 bases). Sequencing was carried out using PBMCs. This receptor was taken from a woman aged 40 to 49 in good health. Some clones in this sample may be carry-over from other donors' samples. The CDR3 here is CASSLGRAHSYNEQFF. Written as DNA, the CDR3 is TGTGCCAGCAGCTTGGGGCGGGCCCATTCCTACAATGAGCAGTTCTTC.